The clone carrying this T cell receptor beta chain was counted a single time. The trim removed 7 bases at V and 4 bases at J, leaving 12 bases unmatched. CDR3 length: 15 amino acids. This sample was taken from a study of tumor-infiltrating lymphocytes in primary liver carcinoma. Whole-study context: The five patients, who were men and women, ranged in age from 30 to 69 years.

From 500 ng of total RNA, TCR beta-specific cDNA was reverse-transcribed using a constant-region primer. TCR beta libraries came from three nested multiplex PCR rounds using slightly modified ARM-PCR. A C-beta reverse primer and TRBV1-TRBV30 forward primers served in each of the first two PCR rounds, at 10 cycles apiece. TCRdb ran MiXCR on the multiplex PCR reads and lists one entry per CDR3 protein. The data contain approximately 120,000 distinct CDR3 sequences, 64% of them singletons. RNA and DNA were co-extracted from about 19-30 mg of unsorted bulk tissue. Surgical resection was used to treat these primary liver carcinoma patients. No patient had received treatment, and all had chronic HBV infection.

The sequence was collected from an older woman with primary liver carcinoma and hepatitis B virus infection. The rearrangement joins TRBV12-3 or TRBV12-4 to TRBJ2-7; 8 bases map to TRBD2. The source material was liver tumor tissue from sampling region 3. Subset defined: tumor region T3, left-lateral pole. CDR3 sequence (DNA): TGTGCCAGCACCAAGAGACCAGCGGGAGAATACGAGCAGTACTTC. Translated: CASTKRPAGEYEQYF.